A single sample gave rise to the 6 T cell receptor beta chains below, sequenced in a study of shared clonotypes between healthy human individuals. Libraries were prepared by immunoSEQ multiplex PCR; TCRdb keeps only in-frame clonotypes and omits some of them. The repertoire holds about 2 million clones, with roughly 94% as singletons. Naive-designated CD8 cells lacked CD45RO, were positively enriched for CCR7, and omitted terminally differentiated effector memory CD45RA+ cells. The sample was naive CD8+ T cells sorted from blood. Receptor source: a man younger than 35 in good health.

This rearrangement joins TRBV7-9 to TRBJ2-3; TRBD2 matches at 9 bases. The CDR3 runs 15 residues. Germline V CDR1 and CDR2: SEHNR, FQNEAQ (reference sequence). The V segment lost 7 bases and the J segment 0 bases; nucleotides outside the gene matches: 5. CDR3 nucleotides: TGTGCCAGCAAGCCGGCGGGAGGGAGCACAGATACGCAGTATTTT. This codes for CASKPAGGSTDTQYF.

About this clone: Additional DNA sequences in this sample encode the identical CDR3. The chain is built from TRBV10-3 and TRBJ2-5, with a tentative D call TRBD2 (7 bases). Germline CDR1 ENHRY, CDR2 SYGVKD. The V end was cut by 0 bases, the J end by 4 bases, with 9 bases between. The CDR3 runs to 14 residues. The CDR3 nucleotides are TGTGCCATCAGTGAGTCGCGGGGGCTAGAGACCCAGTACTTC. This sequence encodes CAISESRGLETQYF.

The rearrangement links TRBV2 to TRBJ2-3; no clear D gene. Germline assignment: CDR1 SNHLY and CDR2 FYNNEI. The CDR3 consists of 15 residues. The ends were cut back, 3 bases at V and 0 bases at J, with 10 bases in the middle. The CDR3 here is CASSDLQTSTDTQYF. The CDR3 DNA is TGTGCCAGCAGTGACCTTCAGACTAGCACAGATACGCAGTATTTT.

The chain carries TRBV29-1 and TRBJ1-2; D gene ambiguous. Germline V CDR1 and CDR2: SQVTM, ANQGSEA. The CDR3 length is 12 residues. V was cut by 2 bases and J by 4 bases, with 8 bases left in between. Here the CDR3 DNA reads TGCAGCGTTGAAAAAGGGTCCTATGGCTACACCTTC. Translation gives CSVEKGSYGYTF.

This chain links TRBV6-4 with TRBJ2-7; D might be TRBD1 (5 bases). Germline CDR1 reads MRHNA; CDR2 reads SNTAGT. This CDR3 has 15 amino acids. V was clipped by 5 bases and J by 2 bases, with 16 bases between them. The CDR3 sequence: CASSKGPQGTYEQYF. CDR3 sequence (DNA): TGTGCCAGCAGTAAGGGCCCCCAGGGTACCTACGAGCAGTACTTC.

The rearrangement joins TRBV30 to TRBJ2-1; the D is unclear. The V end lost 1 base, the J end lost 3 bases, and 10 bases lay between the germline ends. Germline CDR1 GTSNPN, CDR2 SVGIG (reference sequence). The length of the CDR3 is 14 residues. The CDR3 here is CAWSDPILYNEQFF. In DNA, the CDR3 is TGTGCCTGGAGTGACCCCATTCTCTACAATGAGCAGTTCTTC.